This T cell receptor beta chain was found in a study of CD8+ T cells in alopecia areata. For the study at large: Each day, treated patients took oral tofacitinib twice, at 5 to 10 mg per dose.

Study-wide results and caveats: Normal skin's resident alphabeta T cells are also sequenced in scalp samples. With patients, TCR sharing proved less clear than in mice, a difference possibly related to HLA.

The authors extracted RNA and reverse transcribed it into cDNA as the sequencing template. Produced via immunoSEQ multiplex PCR; TCRdb's table is partial and in-frame only. The sample consists of 130,000 or so clones, about 46% of them appearing once. Peripheral blood and lesional scalp punch biopsies came from alopecia areata patients. This clone was picked up one time. The antigen remains unidentified. Germline V gene lookup returns CDR1 SGHAT and CDR2 FQNNGV. The CDR3 is 17 residues long. Trimming removed 4 bases at V and 2 bases at J, with 21 bases between. The source material was CD8+ T cells sorted from blood, sampled at week 0. The chain links TRBV11-2 to TRBJ2-7; possible D gene TRBD1, 5 bases. The sequence was collected from a human donor with alopecia areata. The DNA for the CDR3 is TGTGCCAGCAGCTCATGGGTCCACGAGACAGACACCTACGAGCAGTACTTC. It translates to CASSSWVHETDTYEQYF.